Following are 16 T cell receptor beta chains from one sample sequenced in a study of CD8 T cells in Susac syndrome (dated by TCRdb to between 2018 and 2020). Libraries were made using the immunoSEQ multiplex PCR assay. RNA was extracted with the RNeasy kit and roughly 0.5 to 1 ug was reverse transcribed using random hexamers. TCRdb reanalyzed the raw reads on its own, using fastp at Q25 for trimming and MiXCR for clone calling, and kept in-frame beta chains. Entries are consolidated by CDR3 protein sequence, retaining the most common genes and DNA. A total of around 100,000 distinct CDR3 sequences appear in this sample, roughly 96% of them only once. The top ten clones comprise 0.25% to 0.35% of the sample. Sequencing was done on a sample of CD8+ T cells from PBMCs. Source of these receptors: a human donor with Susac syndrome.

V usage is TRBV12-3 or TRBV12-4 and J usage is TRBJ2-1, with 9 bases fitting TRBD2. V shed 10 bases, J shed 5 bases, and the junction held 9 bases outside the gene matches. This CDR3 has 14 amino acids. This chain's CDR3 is CAITGTSRNNEQFF. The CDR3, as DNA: TGTGCCATCACCGGGACTAGCAGAAACAATGAGCAGTTCTTC.

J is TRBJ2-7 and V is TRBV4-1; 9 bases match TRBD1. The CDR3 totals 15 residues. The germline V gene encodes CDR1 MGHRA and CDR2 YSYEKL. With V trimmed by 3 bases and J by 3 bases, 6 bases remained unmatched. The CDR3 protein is CASSQPGQGGYEQYF. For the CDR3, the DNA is TGCGCCAGCAGCCAGCCGGGACAGGGAGGCTACGAGCAGTACTTC.

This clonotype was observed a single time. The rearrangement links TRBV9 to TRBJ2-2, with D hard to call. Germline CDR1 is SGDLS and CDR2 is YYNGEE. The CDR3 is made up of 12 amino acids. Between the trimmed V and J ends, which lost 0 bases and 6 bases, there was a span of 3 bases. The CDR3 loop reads CASSVVPGELFF. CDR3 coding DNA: TGTGCCAGCAGCGTAGTCCCCGGGGAGCTGTTTTTT.

This CDR3 reads CASSLWLNTGELFF. The CDR3 DNA is TGTGCCAGCAGCTTATGGCTAAACACCGGGGAGCTGTTTTTT. V gene TRBV7-9 combines with J gene TRBJ2-2; D is undetermined. V lost 2 bases, J lost 2 bases, and 6 bases lay in between. The CDR3 sequence is 14 residues long. The germline V gene has CDR1 SEHNR and CDR2 FQNEAQ (reference sequence).

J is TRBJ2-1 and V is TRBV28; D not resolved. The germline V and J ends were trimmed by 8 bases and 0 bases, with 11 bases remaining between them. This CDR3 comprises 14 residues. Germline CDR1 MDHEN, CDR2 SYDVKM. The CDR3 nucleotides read TGTGCCAGCCGCGGAGTTAACTCCTACAATGAGCAGTTCTTC. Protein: CASRGVNSYNEQFF.

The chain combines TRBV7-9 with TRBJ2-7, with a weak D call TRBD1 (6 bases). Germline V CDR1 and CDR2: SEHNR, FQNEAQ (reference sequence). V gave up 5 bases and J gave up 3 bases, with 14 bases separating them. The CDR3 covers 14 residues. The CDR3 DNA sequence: TGTGCCAGCAGCCCCGCTGGACAGAACTACGAGCAGTACTTC. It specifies CASSPAGQNYEQYF.

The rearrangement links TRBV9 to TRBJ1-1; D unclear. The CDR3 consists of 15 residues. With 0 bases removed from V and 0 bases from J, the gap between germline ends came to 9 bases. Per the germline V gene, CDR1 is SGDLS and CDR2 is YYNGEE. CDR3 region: CASSVVEGMNTEAFF. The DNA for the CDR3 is TGTGCCAGCAGCGTAGTGGAGGGAATGAACACTGAAGCTTTCTTT.

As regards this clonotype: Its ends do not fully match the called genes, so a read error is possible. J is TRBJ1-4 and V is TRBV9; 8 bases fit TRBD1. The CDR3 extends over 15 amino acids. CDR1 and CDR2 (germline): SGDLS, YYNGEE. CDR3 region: CASSVRTGPNEKLVF. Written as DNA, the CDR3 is TGTGCCAGCAGCGTTCGGACAGGGCCTAATGAAAAACTGGTTTTT.

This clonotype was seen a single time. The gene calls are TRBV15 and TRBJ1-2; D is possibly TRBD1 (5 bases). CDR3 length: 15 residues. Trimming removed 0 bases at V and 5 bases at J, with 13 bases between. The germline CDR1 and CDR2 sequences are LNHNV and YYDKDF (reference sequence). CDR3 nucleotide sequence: TGTGCCACCAGCAGAGATCCGGCAGGGCTGTATGGCTACACCTTC. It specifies CATSRDPAGLYGYTF.

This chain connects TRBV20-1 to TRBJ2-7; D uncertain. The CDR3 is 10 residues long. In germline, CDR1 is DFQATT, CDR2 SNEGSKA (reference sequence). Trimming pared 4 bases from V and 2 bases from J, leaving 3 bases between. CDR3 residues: CSATTYEQYF. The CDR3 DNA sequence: TGCAGTGCTACCACCTACGAGCAGTACTTC.

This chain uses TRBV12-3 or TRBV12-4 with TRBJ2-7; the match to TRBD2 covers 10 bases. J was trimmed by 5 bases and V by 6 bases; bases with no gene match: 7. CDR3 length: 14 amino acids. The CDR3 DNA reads TGTGCCAGCAGCCCTACTAGCGGGACCCACGAGCAGTACTTC. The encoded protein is CASSPTSGTHEQYF.

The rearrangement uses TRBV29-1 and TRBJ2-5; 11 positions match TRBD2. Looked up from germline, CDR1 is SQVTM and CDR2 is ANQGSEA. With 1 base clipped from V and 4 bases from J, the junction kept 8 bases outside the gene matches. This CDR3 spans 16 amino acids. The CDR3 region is CSVEVRSGGAAETQYF. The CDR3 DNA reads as TGCAGCGTTGAAGTGCGTAGCGGGGGGGCCGCAGAGACCCAGTACTTC.

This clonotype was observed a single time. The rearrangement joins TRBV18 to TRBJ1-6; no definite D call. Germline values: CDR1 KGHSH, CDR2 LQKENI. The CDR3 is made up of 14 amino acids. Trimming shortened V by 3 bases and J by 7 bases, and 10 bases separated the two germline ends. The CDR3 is CASSPSGGNSPLHF. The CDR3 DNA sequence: TGTGCCAGCTCACCCTCGGGCGGGAATTCACCCCTCCACTTT.

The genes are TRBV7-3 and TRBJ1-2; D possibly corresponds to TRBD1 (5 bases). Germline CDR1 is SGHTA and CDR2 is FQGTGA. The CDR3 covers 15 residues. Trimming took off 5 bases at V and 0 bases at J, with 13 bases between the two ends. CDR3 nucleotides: TGTGCCAGCAGCCTCTCGGGGGGTACTAACTATGGCTACACCTTC. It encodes CASSLSGGTNYGYTF.

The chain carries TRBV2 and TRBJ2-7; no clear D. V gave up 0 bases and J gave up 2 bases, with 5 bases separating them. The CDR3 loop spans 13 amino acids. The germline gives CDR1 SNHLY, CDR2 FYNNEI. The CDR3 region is CASSEAVTYEQYF. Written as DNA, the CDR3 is TGTGCCAGCAGTGAAGCTGTGACCTACGAGCAGTACTTC.

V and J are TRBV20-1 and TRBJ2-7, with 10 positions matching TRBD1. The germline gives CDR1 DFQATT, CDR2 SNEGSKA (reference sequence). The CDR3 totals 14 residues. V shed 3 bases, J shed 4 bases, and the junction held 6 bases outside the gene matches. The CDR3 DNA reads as TGCAGTGCTAGTCCGACAGGGGGCTATTACGAGCAGTACTTC. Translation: CSASPTGGYYEQYF.